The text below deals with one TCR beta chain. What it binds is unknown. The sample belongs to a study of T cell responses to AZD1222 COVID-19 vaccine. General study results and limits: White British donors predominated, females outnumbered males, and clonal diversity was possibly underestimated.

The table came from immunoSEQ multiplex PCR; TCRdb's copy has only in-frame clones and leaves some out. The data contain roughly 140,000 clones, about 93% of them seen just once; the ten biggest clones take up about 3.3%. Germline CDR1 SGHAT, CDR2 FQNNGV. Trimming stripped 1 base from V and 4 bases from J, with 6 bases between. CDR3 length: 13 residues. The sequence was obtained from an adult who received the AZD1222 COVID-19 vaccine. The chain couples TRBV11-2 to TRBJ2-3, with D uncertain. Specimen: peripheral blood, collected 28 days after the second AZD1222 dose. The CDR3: CASSLAGPDTQYF. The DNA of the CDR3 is TGTGCCAGCAGCTTAGCCGGGCCAGATACGCAGTATTTT.